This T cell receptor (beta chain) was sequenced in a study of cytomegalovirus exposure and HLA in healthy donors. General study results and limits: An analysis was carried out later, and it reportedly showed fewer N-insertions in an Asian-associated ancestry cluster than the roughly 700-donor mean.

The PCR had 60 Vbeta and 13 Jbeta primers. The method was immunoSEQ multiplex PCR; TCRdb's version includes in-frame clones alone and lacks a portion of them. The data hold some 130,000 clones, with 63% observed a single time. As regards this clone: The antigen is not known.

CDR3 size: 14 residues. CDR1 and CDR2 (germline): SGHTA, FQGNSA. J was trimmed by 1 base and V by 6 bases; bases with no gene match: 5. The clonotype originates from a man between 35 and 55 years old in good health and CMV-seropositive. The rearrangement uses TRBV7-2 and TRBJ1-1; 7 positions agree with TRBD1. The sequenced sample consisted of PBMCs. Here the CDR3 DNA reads TGTGCCAGCAGGAGGGGACAGACGAACACTGAAGCTTTCTTT. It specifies CASRRGQTNTEAFF. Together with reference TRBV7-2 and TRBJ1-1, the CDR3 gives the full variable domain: GAGVSQSPSNKVTEKGKDVELRCDPISGHTALYWYRQSLGQGLEFLIYFQGNSAPDKSGLPSDRFSAERTGGSVSTLTIQRTQQEDSAVYLCASRRGQTNTEAFFGQGTRLTVV.